This TCR beta chain came from a study of identical twins. Notes on the study in general: Less excess twin sharing appeared in beta out-of-frame sequences. The study found excess low generation probability among twin-shared out-of-frame alpha sequences.

Template switching added a universal primer site; cDNA carried unique molecular identifiers. TCRdb redid the calling of the 5' RACE reads with MiXCR, one entry per CDR3 protein. Among some 790,000 distinct CDR3 sequences listed, roughly 18% were seen once. This clonotype was seen ten or more times. Antigen unknown. The sample was also reused in another study, on T cells expressing NK-cell markers. That report notes: Among a handful of donors, these clonotypes also ranked first in the CD3+CD56-NKG2C+ fraction.

The clonotype originates from a woman between 18 and 29 years old in good health. Material: PBMCs.

In DNA, the CDR3 is TGTGCCAGCAGCTTCAGACTAGCGGGGTACACAGATACGCAGTATTTT. Its translation is CASSFRLAGYTDTQYF. The rearrangement uses TRBV7-2 and TRBJ2-3; 11 nucleotides agree with TRBD2. The V gene end was trimmed by 3 bases and the J gene end by 2 bases; junction bases not matched to a gene: 4. CDR1 SGHTA and CDR2 FQGNSA come from the germline V gene. The CDR3 is made up of 16 amino acids.